This note documents a single TCR beta chain sequence. V lost 6 bases to trimming and J lost 6 bases, with 21 bases between them. The CDR3 is 15 amino acids. Germline V CDR1 and CDR2: MNHEY, SMNVEV (reference sequence). The sample originates from a study of blood T cell repertoires in COVID-19. Study-level background: Sample material is recorded as cDNA or gDNA derived from T cells, B-cell-depleted T cells, or PBMCs.

This table comes from immunoSEQ multiplex PCR, and its TCRdb copy is limited to in-frame clones, with some not included. The table has about 190,000 clones, around four fifths seen once. The specimen sequenced was peripheral blood. The chain employs TRBV27 and TRBJ2-7; weak D call: TRBD2 (7 bases). The source of this sequence is a human donor in a cohort sampled during active COVID-19. In nucleotides, the CDR3 is TGTGCCAGCAGCCTCGAGGGGGGGGATGTGGGCGAGCAGTACTTC. Amino acids: CASSLEGGDVGEQYF.